The clone carrying this T cell receptor beta chain has just a few counts. A single record per CDR3 protein comes from TCRdb applying MiXCR to the RT-PCR reads. The data hold 550,000 to 800,000 distinct CDR3 sequences, with roughly 14% observed a single time. Trimming pared 3 bases from V and 4 bases from J, leaving 12 bases between. CDR1 KGHDR and CDR2 SFDVKD come from the germline V gene. This CDR3 spans 16 amino acids. This specimen comes from a study of response to subunit inactivated influenza vaccine. The J gene is TRBJ2-6, the V gene TRBV24-1, with D unclear. This clonotype was sampled from a man in his forties or fifties who received an inactivated influenza vaccine. Sequenced here: PBMCs from blood, sampled 14 to 15 days before vaccination. CDR3 residues: CATSDASLGGANVLTF. CDR3 DNA: TGTGCCACCAGTGATGCTTCTCTGGGAGGGGCCAACGTCCTGACTTTC.